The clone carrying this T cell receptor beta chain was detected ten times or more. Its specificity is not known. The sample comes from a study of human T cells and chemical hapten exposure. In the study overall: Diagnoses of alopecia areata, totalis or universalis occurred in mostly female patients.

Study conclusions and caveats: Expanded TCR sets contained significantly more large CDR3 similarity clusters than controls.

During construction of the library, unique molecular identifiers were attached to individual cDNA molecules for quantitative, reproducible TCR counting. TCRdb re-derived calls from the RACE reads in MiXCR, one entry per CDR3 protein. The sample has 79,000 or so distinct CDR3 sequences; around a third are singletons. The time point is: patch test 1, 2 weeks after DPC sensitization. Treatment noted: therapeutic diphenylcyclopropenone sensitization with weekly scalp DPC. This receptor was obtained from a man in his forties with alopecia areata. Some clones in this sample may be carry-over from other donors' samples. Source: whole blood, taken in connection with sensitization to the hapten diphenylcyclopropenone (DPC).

The CDR3 region has the DNA TGTGCCAGCAGCGTAGAGCCAAATCAGCCCCAGCATTTT. Translation: CASSVEPNQPQHF. The chain carries TRBV9 and TRBJ1-5; unclear D gene. Germline loops: CDR1 SGDLS, CDR2 YYNGEE. The CDR3 is 13 residues long. Trimming pared 0 bases from V and 4 bases from J, leaving 5 bases between.